This entry lists 30 T cell receptor beta chains sequenced from one sample in a study of blood T cell repertoires in COVID-19 (dated by TCRdb to the early 2020s). Library method: the immunoSEQ multiplex PCR assay. As stored in TCRdb, this immuneACCESS dataset retains in-frame rearrangements with V and J assigned. A fraction of the clones does not appear; measured against another copy, unresolved V genes explain less than half of the discrepancy, and the remainder lacks a known reason. In all, the sample holds 250,000 or so clones, and roughly 81% of those were seen once. The ten biggest clones cover 5% to 7.5% of the sample. The specimen sequenced was PBMCs or T cells enriched from blood (not recorded which). These receptors all come from a woman between 45 and 65 years old who had been exposed to COVID-19.

The V call is TRBV30, the J call TRBJ2-2, with D hard to call. The CDR3 sequence is 13 residues long. V lost 5 bases, J lost 1 base, and 8 bases lay in between. The germline CDR1 and CDR2 sequences are GTSNPN and SVGIG (reference sequence). CDR3 sequence reads: CAWRLMNTGELFF. In DNA form, the CDR3 reads TGTGCCTGGCGACTGATGAACACCGGGGAGCTGTTTTTT.

The chain uses TRBV28 and TRBJ1-2; the D is unclear. The CDR3 totals 15 residues. The germline V and J ends were trimmed by 4 bases and 4 bases, with 16 bases remaining between them. Germline V gene data show CDR1 as MDHEN and CDR2 as SYDVKM. The CDR3 DNA follows: TGTGCCAGCAGTTCGGGATCATCTAAGGGCTATGGCTACACCTTC. Its protein is CASSSGSSKGYGYTF.

CDR3: CASSFPRGGPTDTQYF. The CDR3 bases are TGTGCCAGCAGTTTCCCTAGGGGGGGGCCCACAGATACGCAGTATTTT. The rearrangement uses TRBV28 and TRBJ2-3; tentative D call: TRBD2 (7 bases). The CDR3 contains 16 residues. From germline, CDR1 is MDHEN and CDR2 SYDVKM. V lost 3 bases and J lost 2, with 15 bases in between.

This chain joins TRBV7-3 and TRBJ1-1, with TRBD1 as a possible D gene (6 bases). This CDR3 region has 13 residues. From germline, CDR1 is SGHTA and CDR2 FQGTGA. Trimming stripped 4 bases from V and 4 bases from J, with 10 bases between. The CDR3 here is CASSSTGFTEAFF. The CDR3 nucleotides are TGTGCCAGCAGCTCCACAGGGTTCACTGAAGCTTTCTTT.

The chain joins TRBV7-7 to TRBJ2-1, with D tentatively TRBD2 (6 bases). The germline CDR1 and CDR2 sequences are SSHAT and FNYEAQ (reference sequence). CDR3 size: 16 residues. Trimming took 2 bases from V and 0 from J, leaving 11 bases between them. CDR3 sequence: CASSLRLGSSYNEQFF. DNA of the CDR3: TGTGCCAGCAGCTTAAGACTAGGTAGCTCCTACAATGAGCAGTTCTTC.

The rearrangement uses TRBV6-1 and TRBJ1-1; D is unresolved. Germline-derived CDR1 and CDR2 are MNHNS and SASEGT. Deletions cut 1 base from V and 10 bases from J, with 19 bases between. The CDR3 runs 15 residues. CDR3 sequence reads: CASSEGILGRRVAFF. The DNA of the CDR3 is TGTGCCAGCAGTGAAGGAATCCTAGGGCGGAGGGTAGCTTTCTTT.

The chain combines TRBV3-1 (or the pseudogene TRBV3-2) with TRBJ2-3, with 9 nucleotides matching TRBD2. The germline V gene encodes CDR1 LGHDT and CDR2 YNNKEL (reference sequence). V trimming: 4 bases; J trimming: 1 base; junction bases outside the gene matches: 9. There are 17 residues in the CDR3. This chain's CDR3 is CASSPTWRGGGTDTQYF. The DNA for the CDR3 is TGTGCCAGCAGCCCCACATGGCGGGGGGGCGGCACAGATACGCAGTATTTT.

The chain joins TRBV7-2 to TRBJ1-1; no clear D. From germline, CDR1 is SGHTA and CDR2 FQGNSA. This CDR3 is built from 13 residues. Trimming pared 4 bases from V and 5 bases from J, leaving 11 bases between. The CDR3 sequence is CASSSGPKTEAFF. CDR3 DNA: TGTGCCAGCAGCTCAGGCCCAAAGACTGAAGCTTTCTTT. The whole variable domain, remainder taken from reference TRBV7-2 and TRBJ1-1, is GAGVSQSPSNKVTEKGKDVELRCDPISGHTALYWYRQSLGQGLEFLIYFQGNSAPDKSGLPSDRFSAERTGGSVSTLTIQRTQQEDSAVYLCASSSGPKTEAFFGQGTRLTVV.

The chain links TRBV9 to TRBJ1-2; 7 bases fit TRBD1. The CDR3 sequence is 16 residues long. Germline CDR1 and CDR2: SGDLS and YYNGEE. Trimming cost V 2 bases and J 8 bases; bases outside gene matches: 15. CDR3: CASSVAIPGQPKGYTF. CDR3 sequence (DNA): TGTGCCAGCAGCGTTGCGATACCGGGACAGCCCAAGGGCTACACCTTC.

The CDR3 DNA sequence: TGTGCCAGCAGCCCCCACCAGGGTGGGAAGTCGAACACCATATATTTT. It translates to CASSPHQGGKSNTIYF. The chain combines TRBV28 with TRBJ1-3; TRBD1 is a possible D gene (5 bases). CDR1 MDHEN and CDR2 SYDVKM come from the germline V gene. There are 16 residues in the CDR3. The V and J ends lost 6 bases and 7 bases respectively, with 22 bases between them. Supplemented by reference TRBV28 and TRBJ1-3, the full variable domain reads DVKVTQSSRYLVKRTGEKVFLECVQDMDHENMFWYRQDPGLGLRLIYFSYDVKMKEKGDIPEGYSVSREKKERFSLILESASTNQTSMYLCASSPHQGGKSNTIYFGEGSWLTVV.

The rearrangement joins TRBV7-9 to TRBJ2-1; 7 nucleotides align to TRBD2. CDR1 and CDR2 (germline): SEHNR, FQNEAQ (reference sequence). The CDR3 has 16 residues. The V and J ends lost 1 base and 5 bases, in that order; junction bases with no gene match: 8. CDR3 region: CASSLVTSGAHNEQFF. The CDR3 DNA reads TGTGCCAGCAGCTTAGTAACCAGCGGGGCACACAATGAGCAGTTCTTC.

J is TRBJ1-6 and V is TRBV6-5, with TRBD1 as a possible D gene (6 bases). CDR1 MNHEY and CDR2 SVGAGI come from the germline V gene. Trimming left V 6 bases short and J 5 bases short, with 8 bases between. The CDR3 totals 13 residues. Here the CDR3 DNA reads TGTGCCAGCAGCGGGACAAATAATTCACCCCTCCACTTT. Its translation: CASSGTNNSPLHF.

This chain links TRBV24-1 with TRBJ1-1; 7 positions agree with TRBD1. Germline values: CDR1 KGHDR, CDR2 SFDVKD. The CDR3 totals 12 residues. Trimming cost V 6 bases and J 7 bases; bases outside gene matches: 4. CDR3 amino acids: CATSLTGDEAFF. DNA for the CDR3: TGTGCCACCAGTTTAACAGGGGATGAAGCTTTCTTT.

This chain uses TRBV2 with TRBJ1-6, with no clear D. The CDR3 covers 14 residues. V lost 6 bases and J 2 bases, leaving 8 bases between the germline ends. The germline CDR1 and CDR2 sequences are SNHLY and FYNNEI. The CDR3 DNA reads as TGTGCCAGCAGGCCGGGGACCTATAATTCACCCCTCCACTTT. Translation: CASRPGTYNSPLHF.

The V call is TRBV5-4, the J call TRBJ2-2, with 7 bases aligning to TRBD2. This CDR3 region has 15 residues. The germline CDR1 and CDR2 sequences are SGHNT and YYREEE (reference sequence). J gave up 2 bases and V 0 bases, and 1 base lay outside the gene matches. The CDR3 spells CASSLAGGNTGELFF. CDR3 sequence (DNA): TGTGCCAGCAGCTTGGCGGGGGGTAACACCGGGGAGCTGTTTTTT. Supplemented by reference TRBV5-4 and TRBJ2-2, the full variable domain reads ETGVTQSPTHLIKTRGQQVTLRCSSQSGHNTVSWYQQALGQGPQFIFQYYREEENGRGNFPPRFSGLQFPNYSSELNVNALELDDSALYLCASSLAGGNTGELFFGEGSRLTVL.

The chain joins TRBV21-1 to TRBJ2-7; TRBD1, the table's D call, lacks a check against the DNA. TRBV21-1 represents a pseudogene. The CDR3 contains 16 residues. As DNA, the CDR3 is TGTGCCAGCAGCGCCCCCCGGACAGGGAGCTCCTACGAGCAGTACTTC. Translated: CASSAPRTGSSYEQYF.

CDR3 in DNA: TGCGCCAGCAGCGAAACAGGGGGCTATGGCTACACCTTC. This sequence encodes CASSETGGYGYTF. The V and J genes are TRBV5-1 and TRBJ1-2; the match to TRBD1 covers 8 bases. CDR3 length: 13 residues. J lost 4 bases, V lost 4 bases, and 3 bases had no gene match. Germline-derived CDR1 and CDR2 are SGHRS and YFSETQ.

Written as DNA, the CDR3 is TGTGCCAGCAGTCGACAGGGGAGCTCCTACAATGAGCAGTTCTTC. Encoded protein: CASSRQGSSYNEQFF. V usage is TRBV6-5 and J usage is TRBJ2-1; 8 bases map to TRBD1. The V gene end was trimmed by 5 bases and the J gene end by 0 bases; junction bases not matched to a gene: 3. This CDR3 has 15 residues. Germline V gene data show CDR1 as MNHEY and CDR2 as SVGAGI.

The chain carries TRBV30 and TRBJ1-1, with a tentative D call TRBD1 (6 bases). Trimming left V 1 base short and J 5 bases short, with 23 bases between. Germline CDR1 reads GTSNPN; CDR2 reads SVGIG (reference sequence). This CDR3 region has 17 residues. CDR3 region: CAWSAFHLTGERTEAFF. CDR3 DNA: TGTGCCTGGAGTGCGTTCCACCTGACAGGTGAGAGGACTGAAGCTTTCTTT.

This sequence joins TRBV7-9 and TRBJ2-3; the match to TRBD2 covers 11 bases. CDR3 length equals 17 residues. With 1 base clipped from V and 3 bases from J, the junction kept 6 bases outside the gene matches. Germline V CDR1 and CDR2: SEHNR, FQNEAQ (reference sequence). CDR3 coding DNA: TGTGCCAGCAGCTTAGATCTAGCGGGGGGTGTAACAGATACGCAGTATTTT. Amino acids: CASSLDLAGGVTDTQYF.

The chain employs TRBV19 and TRBJ1-1; 8 bases align to TRBD1. From germline, CDR1 is LNHDA and CDR2 SQIVND (reference sequence). The V segment lost 4 bases and the J segment 4 bases; nucleotides outside the gene matches: 8. This CDR3 has 15 residues. This CDR3 is CASSTGGWWGTEAFF. DNA of the CDR3: TGTGCCAGTAGTACAGGGGGCTGGTGGGGCACTGAAGCTTTCTTT.

The CDR3, as DNA: TGTGCCAGCAGCCAACAGGGGAACACCGGGGAGCTGTTTTTT. Translation gives CASSQQGNTGELFF. V gene TRBV5-6 combines with J gene TRBJ2-2; D is perhaps TRBD1 (6 bases). CDR3 length equals 14 residues. CDR1 SGHDT and CDR2 YYEEEE come from the germline V gene. V was clipped by 4 bases and J by 1 base, with 8 bases between them.

The chain has TRBV29-1 and TRBJ1-5; D unclear. This CDR3 spans 13 amino acids. Per the germline V gene, CDR1 is SQVTM and CDR2 is ANQGSEA. Trimming took off 0 bases at V and 8 bases at J, with 11 bases between the two ends. Here the CDR3 DNA reads TGCAGCGTTGAAGAACCGGGGAAGGAGCCCCAGCATTTT. Translation: CSVEEPGKEPQHF.

This sequence joins TRBV12-3 or TRBV12-4 and TRBJ1-5; D gene ambiguous. Trimming pared 6 bases from V and 3 bases from J, leaving 9 bases between. The CDR3 loop spans 13 amino acids. The chain's CDR3 is CASSLSNNQPQHF. The DNA for the CDR3 is TGTGCCAGCAGCCTTAGCAACAATCAGCCCCAGCATTTT.

The chain is built from TRBV4-3 and TRBJ2-3; 7 bases are shared with TRBD2. In germline, CDR1 is LGHNA, CDR2 YSLEER. The CDR3 is 16 amino acids. Unmatched junction bases numbered 7, after V lost 4 bases and J lost 0 bases. In DNA form, the CDR3 reads TGCGCCAGCAGCCTGACCGGGGGGTCTAGCACAGATACGCAGTATTTT. Residues: CASSLTGGSSTDTQYF.

The genes are TRBV12-3 or TRBV12-4 and TRBJ2-1; D is possibly TRBD1 (6 bases). The CDR3 is 12 residues long. V was cut by 6 bases and J by 7 bases, with 10 bases left in between. The CDR3 is CASSPGQNEQFF. In DNA form, the CDR3 reads TGTGCCAGCAGCCCTGGACAGAATGAGCAGTTCTTC.

The chain employs TRBV10-2 and TRBJ1-1; D is possibly TRBD1 (6 bases). Between the trimmed V and J ends, which lost 0 bases and 5 bases, there was a span of 16 bases. CDR1 and CDR2 (germline): WSHSY, SAAADI. This CDR3 contains 16 residues. Written as DNA, the CDR3 is TGCGCCAGCAGTGAGTCGAGCGGCACAGGGAAGACTGAAGCTTTCTTT. This codes for CASSESSGTGKTEAFF.

CDR3 sequence reads: CASSTAAGGQADTQYF. The CDR3 DNA is TGTGCCAGCTCAACCGCGGCGGGGGGCCAGGCAGATACGCAGTATTTT. The chain uses TRBV18 and TRBJ2-3; TRBD2 agrees at 8 bases. The V gene's germline CDR1 is KGHSH and CDR2 LQKENI. The CDR3 is 16 residues long. V trimming: 5 bases; J trimming: 4 bases; junction bases outside the gene matches: 11. Supplemented by reference TRBV18 and TRBJ2-3, the full variable domain reads NAGVMQNPRHLVRRRGQEARLRCSPMKGHSHVYWYRQLPEEGLKFMVYLQKENIIDESGMPKERFSAEFPKEGPSILRIQQVVRGDSAAYFCASSTAAGGQADTQYFGPGTRLTVL.

The chain uses TRBV2 and TRBJ1-1, with a possible D match to TRBD1 (6 bases). The CDR3 has 13 amino acids. The V and J ends lost 8 bases and 1 base respectively, with 11 bases between them. Germline lookup yields CDR1 SNHLY and CDR2 FYNNEI. The CDR3 DNA is TGTGCCAGCTACAGGGACGCGAACACTGAAGCTTTCTTT. Translation: CASYRDANTEAFF.

The sample holds a few counts of this clone. The rearrangement joins TRBV27 to TRBJ2-7; D not resolved. The CDR3 is made up of 14 amino acids. The V gene lost 5 bases and the J gene lost 0 bases, with 11 bases spanning the gap. Germline assignment: CDR1 MNHEY and CDR2 SMNVEV (reference sequence). The CDR3 region is CASSPQKSSYEQYF. CDR3 coding DNA: TGTGCCAGCAGTCCGCAAAAGAGCTCCTACGAGCAGTACTTC.